Listed here are 7 T cell receptor beta chains from one sample, sequenced in a study of T cell responses to AZD1222 COVID-19 vaccine. Sequenced by immunoSEQ multiplex PCR; TCRdb stores in-frame clones only, minus some. The table lists 150,000 to 200,000 clones, roughly nine tenths of them singletons. Sequences were derived from peripheral blood, sampled on day 0 of AZD1222 vaccination. The receptors stem from an adult in good health.

This clone was counted only a few times. The CDR3 sequence: CASSSGFAGTNLYGYTF. The CDR3 region has the DNA TGCGCCAGCAGCTCGGGGTTTGCGGGGACGAACCTCTATGGCTACACCTTC. This sequence joins TRBV5-1 and TRBJ1-2, with D perhaps matching TRBD1 (5 bases). The CDR3 loop spans 17 amino acids. The germline V gene encodes CDR1 SGHRS and CDR2 YFSETQ. Trimming left V 3 bases short and J 4 bases short, with 22 bases between.

The V gene is TRBV19, the J gene TRBJ2-7; tentative D call: TRBD2 (5 bases). The V end was cut by 5 bases, the J end by 6 bases, with 17 bases between. This CDR3 region has 14 residues. Germline assignment: CDR1 LNHDA and CDR2 SQIVND (reference sequence). CDR3 region: CASSFGEPSGEQYF. The CDR3 DNA sequence: TGTGCCAGTAGTTTCGGGGAACCTTCCGGCGAGCAGTACTTC.

The V and J genes are TRBV7-9 and TRBJ1-3; 10 bases are shared with TRBD1. Germline CDR1 SEHNR, CDR2 FQNEAQ (reference sequence). The CDR3 loop spans 14 amino acids. V shed 6 bases, J shed 4 bases, and the junction held 3 bases outside the gene matches. For the CDR3, the DNA is TGTGCCAGCAGGGGACAGGGGATCGGAAACACCATATATTTT. This encodes CASRGQGIGNTIYF.

The chain uses TRBV27 and TRBJ1-1; D uncertain. CDR1 and CDR2 (germline): MNHEY, SMNVEV (reference sequence). The CDR3 has 16 amino acids. With 3 bases removed from V and 7 bases from J, the gap between germline ends came to 21 bases. As DNA, the CDR3 is TGTGCCAGCAGTTTGAGGAGTCGAGTGTGGACGGATGAAGCTTTCTTT. Its protein product is CASSLRSRVWTDEAFF.

For the CDR3, the DNA is TGCGCCAGCAGCCAAGATCCAGCAGGGGCCTATGGCTACACCTTC. Its translation is CASSQDPAGAYGYTF. The chain uses TRBV4-1 and TRBJ1-2; tentatively, D is TRBD1 (6 bases). The V gene lost 0 bases and the J gene lost 4 bases, with 12 bases spanning the gap. The CDR3 is 15 residues long. Germline-derived CDR1 and CDR2 are MGHRA and YSYEKL.

This chain links TRBV24-1 with TRBJ2-1; 10 bases match TRBD2. Germline V gives CDR1 KGHDR, CDR2 SFDVKD. V lost 4 bases, J lost 9 bases, and 5 bases stayed unmatched. The CDR3 sequence is 14 residues long. CDR3 loop: CATSDSSGSSEQFF. In DNA form, the CDR3 reads TGTGCCACCAGTGACTCTAGCGGGAGTAGTGAGCAGTTCTTC.

J is TRBJ2-1 and V is TRBV7-7; tentative D call: TRBD2 (6 bases). V lost 8 bases and J lost 0, with 14 bases in between. The CDR3 has 15 residues. CDR1 is SSHAT and CDR2 is FNYEAQ in the germline V gene (reference sequence). The CDR3 DNA follows: TGTGCCAGCGCTGTGGACGGGAGCTCCTACAATGAGCAGTTCTTC. Residues: CASAVDGSSYNEQFF. The whole variable domain, remainder taken from reference TRBV7-7 and TRBJ2-1, is GAGVSQSPRYKVTKRGQDVTLRCDPISSHATLYWYQQALGQGPEFLTYFNYEAQPDKSGLPSDRFSAERPEGSISTLTIQRTEQRDSAMYRCASAVDGSSYNEQFFGPGTRLTVL.